This T cell receptor (beta chain) is from a study of chemoradiotherapy in HPV16-positive cancers. CDR1 is SEHNR and CDR2 is FQNEAQ in the germline V gene (reference sequence). V lost 10 bases, J lost 0 bases, and 4 bases stayed unmatched. The CDR3 is 14 residues long. This table comes from immunoSEQ multiplex PCR, and its TCRdb copy is limited to in-frame clones, with some not included. This sample yields fewer than 6,000 clones, of which roughly 82% are seen a single time; 15% to 20% belongs to the top ten. The J gene is TRBJ2-1, the V gene TRBV7-9, with 9 bases that match TRBD2. The sequence came from a human donor with HPV-associated anogenital cancer. Material: tumor tissue, obtained from a patient who underwent chemoradiotherapy. This chain's CDR3 is CAIPSGNSYNEQFF. CDR3 nucleotide sequence: TGTGCCATTCCTAGCGGGAACTCCTACAATGAGCAGTTCTTC.